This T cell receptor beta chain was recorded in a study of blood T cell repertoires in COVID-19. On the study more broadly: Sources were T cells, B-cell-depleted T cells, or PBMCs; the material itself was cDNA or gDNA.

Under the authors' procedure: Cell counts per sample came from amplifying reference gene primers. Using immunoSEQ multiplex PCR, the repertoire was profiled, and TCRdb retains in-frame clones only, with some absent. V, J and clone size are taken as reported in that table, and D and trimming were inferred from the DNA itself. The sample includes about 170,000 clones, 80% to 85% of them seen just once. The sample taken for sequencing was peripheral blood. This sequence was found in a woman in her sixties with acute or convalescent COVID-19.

The CDR3 DNA reads as TGTGCCAGCAGTCGAGCCCCGACAGGATATGGCTACACCTTC. Translated, it gives CASSRAPTGYGYTF. V usage is TRBV6-5 and J usage is TRBJ1-2; tentatively, D is TRBD1 (6 bases). Germline-derived CDR1 and CDR2 are MNHEY and SVGAGI. V was shortened by 5 bases and J by 5 bases, with 15 bases between the two germline ends. The CDR3 spans 14 residues.